Listed here are 27 T cell receptor beta chains from one sample, sequenced in a study of PD-L1 blockade in urothelial cancer. Using immunoSEQ multiplex PCR, the repertoire was profiled, and TCRdb retains in-frame clones only, with some absent. This sample has about 36,000 clones; more than 80% occur once, and the top ten carry roughly a tenth. Time point reported: peripheral blood 6 weeks after treatment start. The sample consisted of PBMCs, taken around atezolizumab (anti-PD-L1) treatment. Source of these receptors: a man in his forties or fifties with urothelial cancer.

The V and J genes are TRBV6-1 and TRBJ2-7; D remains unclear. In germline, CDR1 is MNHNS, CDR2 SASEGT. The CDR3 sequence is 12 residues long. V was clipped by 8 bases and J by 6 bases, with 14 bases between them. In nucleotides, the CDR3 is TGTGCCAGCGACGTCCTGTCGGGCGAGCAGTACTTC. Its translation: CASDVLSGEQYF.

CDR3 bases: TGTGCCAGCAGCTTGGGTGCAGGGGCCGGGGAGACCCAGTACTTC. Translating it yields CASSLGAGAGETQYF. This chain joins TRBV7-8 and TRBJ2-5; D possibly corresponds to TRBD1 (6 bases). Trimming left V 3 bases short and J 5 bases short, with 16 bases between. CDR3 length: 15 amino acids. The germline V gene encodes CDR1 SGHVS and CDR2 FQNEAQ.

J is TRBJ2-1 and V is TRBV7-8; perhaps TRBD2 as D (5 bases). CDR3 size: 16 residues. Germline V gene data show CDR1 as SGHVS and CDR2 as FQNEAQ. The germline V and J ends were trimmed by 5 bases and 1 base, with 15 bases remaining between them. Here the CDR3 reads CASSPTGGRSYNEQFF. The CDR3 DNA reads as TGTGCCAGCAGCCCAACTGGAGGCCGTTCCTACAATGAGCAGTTCTTC.

The V and J genes are TRBV4-3 and TRBJ2-5, with D possibly being TRBD2 (6 bases). The J call is uncertain, as TRBJ2-7 better fits the DNA end. The germline V gene has CDR1 LGHNA and CDR2 YSLEER. This CDR3 region has 15 residues. Written as DNA, the CDR3 is TGCGCCAGCAGCCAAGAACCGGGAGTTGGGTACGAGCAGTACTTC. Translation gives CASSQEPGVGYEQYF.

CDR3 residues: CASSPYAAGSYNEQFF. The DNA of the CDR3 is TGTGCCAGCAGCCCCTATGCGGCGGGCTCCTACAATGAGCAGTTCTTC. The V gene is TRBV5-4, the J gene TRBJ2-1; maybe TRBD2 (5 bases). Germline lookup yields CDR1 SGHNT and CDR2 YYREEE (reference sequence). V dropped 4 bases and J dropped 0 bases, with 14 bases sitting between them. CDR3 length: 16 amino acids.

V usage is TRBV19 and J usage is TRBJ1-5, with 10 bases identical to TRBD1. Trimming removed 4 bases from V and 6 bases from J; junction bases left unmatched: 18. The CDR3 runs to 19 residues. Germline-derived CDR1 and CDR2 are LNHDA and SQIVND (reference sequence). The CDR3 reads CASSTPPAPGQGFSQPQHF. For the CDR3, the DNA is TGTGCCAGTAGTACCCCCCCCGCTCCGGGACAGGGGTTTAGTCAGCCCCAGCATTTT.

This chain connects TRBV15 to TRBJ1-5, with D perhaps matching TRBD1 (6 bases). The CDR3 is 15 residues long. V shed 0 bases and J shed 0 bases, with 6 bases lying between them. Per germline, CDR1 LNHNV and CDR2 YYDKDF (reference sequence). CDR3 residues: CATSRDRGSNQPQHF. The DNA of the CDR3 is TGTGCCACCAGCAGAGACAGGGGTAGCAATCAGCCCCAGCATTTT. The full variable domain, with the rest looked up from reference TRBV15 and TRBJ1-5, is DAMVIQNPRYQVTQFGKPVTLSCSQTLNHNVMYWYQQKSSQAPKLLFHYYDKDFNNEADTPDNFQSRRPNTSFCFLDIRSPGLGDTAMYLCATSRDRGSNQPQHFGDGTRLSIL.

This chain joins TRBV29-1 and TRBJ2-7; D may be TRBD1 (5 bases). Trimming took 6 bases from V and 9 from J, leaving 18 bases between them. Per germline, CDR1 SQVTM and CDR2 ANQGSEA. The CDR3 runs to 12 residues. As DNA, the CDR3 is TGCAGCGTCCCCGAGACAGAAATGGTGCAGTACTTC. Its protein is CSVPETEMVQYF.

The CDR3 DNA is TGTGCCAGCAGTACCAGACAGGGGTACGGGGAGCTGTTTTTT. It yields the protein CASSTRQGYGELFF. This sequence joins TRBV27 and TRBJ2-2; 8 nucleotides align to TRBD1. This CDR3 has 14 residues. V lost 5 bases, J lost 7 bases, and 6 bases stayed unmatched. In germline, CDR1 is MNHEY, CDR2 SMNVEV (reference sequence).

V is TRBV9 and J is TRBJ1-4; TRBD1 agrees at 10 bases. Unmatched junction bases numbered 7, after V lost 5 bases and J lost 6 bases. CDR1 and CDR2 from the germline V gene are SGDLS and YYNGEE. This CDR3 spans 15 amino acids. This CDR3 reads CASSRTGQGDEKLFF. In DNA form, the CDR3 reads TGTGCCAGCAGTCGGACAGGACAGGGGGATGAAAAACTGTTTTTT.

The rearrangement joins TRBV19 to TRBJ2-6, with 10 nucleotides matching TRBD1. With 6 bases clipped from V and 0 bases from J, the junction kept 8 bases outside the gene matches. The CDR3 runs 18 residues. Germline-derived CDR1 and CDR2 are LNHDA and SQIVND (reference sequence). CDR3 region: CASSPMRTGGSGANVLTF. CDR3 bases: TGTGCCAGTAGCCCGATGAGGACAGGGGGCTCTGGGGCCAACGTCCTGACTTTC.

The J gene is TRBJ1-1, the V gene TRBV28, with D tentatively TRBD1 (5 bases). This CDR3 is built from 13 residues. Germline values: CDR1 MDHEN, CDR2 SYDVKM. V shed 6 bases and J shed 1 base, with 9 bases lying between them. This chain's CDR3 is CASSGDRNTEAFF. CDR3 DNA sequence: TGTGCCAGCAGCGGAGACAGGAACACTGAAGCTTTCTTT. The entire variable domain, with the rest obtained from reference TRBV28 and TRBJ1-1, is as follows: DVKVTQSSRYLVKRTGEKVFLECVQDMDHENMFWYRQDPGLGLRLIYFSYDVKMKEKGDIPEGYSVSREKKERFSLILESASTNQTSMYLCASSGDRNTEAFFGQGTRLTVV.

V and J are TRBV28 and TRBJ1-1, with a tentative D call TRBD1 (5 bases). From germline, CDR1 is MDHEN and CDR2 SYDVKM. V was pared by 4 bases and J by 6 bases, with 6 bases between. The CDR3 consists of 11 residues. The CDR3, as DNA: TGTGCCAGCAGTTCGGGGGCTGAAGCTTTCTTT. Protein: CASSSGAEAFF.

This clone showed up just a few times. This chain joins TRBV7-2 and TRBJ1-5; TRBD1 is a possible D gene (5 bases). Per germline, CDR1 SGHTA and CDR2 FQGNSA. V gave up 5 bases and J gave up 7 bases, with 12 bases separating them. CDR3 length equals 13 residues. CDR3 sequence reads: CASSVMGGQPQHF. The CDR3 coding sequence is TGTGCCAGCAGCGTTATGGGGGGGCAGCCCCAGCATTTT.

The chain has TRBV28 and TRBJ1-2, with TRBD1 as a possible D gene (6 bases). The CDR3 covers 14 residues. From germline, CDR1 is MDHEN and CDR2 SYDVKM. Trimming took off 2 bases at V and 7 bases at J, with 14 bases between the two ends. DNA of the CDR3: TGTGCCAGCAGTTTAAATCTGGGGGCGGGTGGCTACACCTTC. This gives the protein CASSLNLGAGGYTF.

The chain recombines TRBV9 with TRBJ1-1; 10 bases fit TRBD1. CDR1 and CDR2 from the germline V gene are SGDLS and YYNGEE. J gave up 9 bases and V 1 base, and 3 bases lay outside the gene matches. The CDR3 spans 13 residues. CDR3: CASSVMTGGKAFF. In DNA, the CDR3 is TGTGCCAGCAGCGTAATGACAGGGGGCAAAGCTTTCTTT.

The chain links TRBV4-1 to TRBJ2-7, with 11 nucleotides matching TRBD2. This CDR3 contains 16 residues. Trimming removed 1 base from V and 10 bases from J; junction bases left unmatched: 12. The germline V gene has CDR1 MGHRA and CDR2 YSYEKL. As DNA, the CDR3 is TGCGCCAGCAGCCAAGTCCTGACCGGGACTAGCGGACTACAGTACTTC. This sequence encodes CASSQVLTGTSGLQYF.

The chain employs TRBV6-5 and TRBJ2-1, with 7 positions matching TRBD2. Germline V gene sequence: CDR1 MNHEY, CDR2 SVGAGI. The CDR3 spans 15 residues. Trimming took 6 bases from V and 0 from J; bases not matched to a gene: 5. This chain's CDR3 is CASSDAGDSYNEQFF. The CDR3 nucleotides are TGTGCCAGCAGCGATGCGGGGGACTCCTACAATGAGCAGTTCTTC.

The rearrangement links TRBV25-1 to TRBJ1-3; 7 bases are a match to TRBD1. Germline CDR1 MGHDK, CDR2 SYGVNS. The CDR3 spans 15 residues. V was clipped by 6 bases and J by 2 bases; unmatched bases: 7. CDR3 sequence: CASSWTGAAGNTIYF. The DNA for the CDR3 is TGTGCCAGCAGCTGGACAGGCGCCGCTGGAAACACCATATATTTT.

V and J are TRBV5-4 and TRBJ2-3; TRBD1 aligns across 7 bases. V shed 3 bases and J 2 bases; nucleotides not matched to a gene: 9. The CDR3 is made up of 16 amino acids. Germline values: CDR1 SGHNT, CDR2 YYREEE (reference sequence). CDR3 protein: CASSSRQGEITDTQYF. The CDR3 bases are TGTGCCAGCAGCTCCCGACAGGGTGAAATCACAGATACGCAGTATTTT.

This chain joins TRBV2 and TRBJ2-7; tentatively, D is TRBD1 (5 bases). Germline V gene data show CDR1 as SNHLY and CDR2 as FYNNEI. The CDR3 length is 14 residues. V was pared by 6 bases and J by 8 bases, with 20 bases between. In nucleotides, the CDR3 is TGTGCCAGCAGGGGTTTAAGCCAGGGTTTGAAGCAGTACTTC. Its translation: CASRGLSQGLKQYF.

The chain employs TRBV10-1 and TRBJ2-7; 9 positions match TRBD1. This CDR3 has 14 residues. V trimming: 4 bases; J trimming: 2 bases; junction bases outside the gene matches: 3. Germline V CDR1 and CDR2: WNHNN, SYGVQD (reference sequence). CDR3 region: CASSAGTGTYEQYF. DNA for the CDR3: TGCGCCAGCAGTGCTGGGACAGGGACCTACGAGCAGTACTTC.

The V and J genes are TRBV18 and TRBJ2-1, with 8 bases matching TRBD2. Germline CDR1 reads KGHSH; CDR2 reads LQKENI. V dropped 6 bases and J dropped 1; count of bases not matched to a gene: 11. CDR3 length: 17 amino acids. The CDR3 reads CASSPLSGLVSYNEQFF. As DNA, the CDR3 is TGTGCCAGCTCGCCCCTGTCGGGACTAGTATCCTACAATGAGCAGTTCTTC.

In the case of this clone: Mismatch with germline at one junction end may stem from a read error. This rearrangement joins TRBV11-2 to TRBJ1-2; D ambiguous. Germline CDR1 reads SGHAT; CDR2 reads FQNNGV. The CDR3 totals 13 residues. The CDR3 coding sequence is TGTGCCAGCAGGTTAGATGGAGCTTATGGCTACACCTTC. This gives the protein CASRLDGAYGYTF.

The V and J genes are TRBV15 and TRBJ2-1; 7 bases match TRBD2. The germline V gene has CDR1 LNHNV and CDR2 YYDKDF (reference sequence). V was pared by 0 bases and J by 8 bases, with 10 bases of the junction left unmatched. This CDR3 contains 16 residues. CDR3 sequence reads: CATSREFATSLDEQFF. As DNA, the CDR3 is TGTGCCACCAGCAGAGAGTTCGCGACTAGCTTAGATGAGCAGTTCTTC.

The rearrangement uses TRBV27 and TRBJ2-2, with D maybe TRBD2 (6 bases). The CDR3 runs 15 residues. Germline V gene lookup returns CDR1 MNHEY and CDR2 SMNVEV (reference sequence). With 3 bases removed from V and 0 bases from J, the gap between germline ends came to 8 bases. The CDR3 DNA is TGTGCCAGCAGTTTGCTAGCGACGAACACCGGGGAGCTGTTTTTT. This codes for CASSLLATNTGELFF.

The J gene is TRBJ2-5, the V gene TRBV20-1; D is perhaps TRBD2 (5 bases). The V gene's germline CDR1 is DFQATT and CDR2 SNEGSKA (reference sequence). This CDR3 has 11 residues. The CDR3 DNA is TGCACCTGTTCGGGGTCAGAGACCCAGTACTTC. It is translated as CTCSGSETQYF.